This T cell receptor beta chain was retrieved from a study of T-cell reconstitution after alpha-beta-depleted transplantation in children. This clonotype was detected only a few times. A library of TCRbeta sequences, prepared with unique molecular identifiers, was generated. TCRdb used MiXCR to reprocess the PCR reads, holding one entry per CDR3 protein. The table has 350,000 to 400,000 distinct CDR3 sequences, around 21% seen once; the top ten hold 3.8%. The origin of this receptor is a human donor who donated a stem cell graft to a child with acute myeloid leukemia. The specimen was PBMCs from the stem cell graft donor, collected from the stem cell graft.

CDR3 in amino acids: CASSPGLGHNEQFF. CDR3 DNA: TGCGCCAGCAGCCCGGGACTAGGGCACAATGAGCAGTTCTTC. The genes are TRBV5-1 and TRBJ2-1, with TRBD2 identical over 8 bases. The CDR3 has 14 residues. Germline-derived CDR1 and CDR2 are SGHRS and YFSETQ. V shed 4 bases, J shed 5 bases, and the junction held 5 bases outside the gene matches.